This passage covers 9 T cell receptor beta chains from one sample sequenced in a study of blood T cells in healthy people across ages (dated by TCRdb to between 2014 and 2017). Library prep was done by 5' RACE. The listed sequencing device is Illumina HiSeq 2500. A second PCR of roughly 7 to 12 cycles was run with a J-beta primer mix and a sample-barcoded 5' primer. TCRdb took the public reads, trimmed them with fastp at Q25, ran MiXCR for clone calling and kept in-frame beta chains. Here each entry gathers all rows of one CDR3 protein and keeps the most common genes and DNA. For this sample there are 600,000 to 900,000 distinct CDR3 sequences; roughly 24% appear just once. The ten largest clones capture 2.5% to 3.5% of the sample. A further study also used this sample, focusing on T cells of mothers and their children.

Sequenced input: blood. The receptors shown here come from a boy aged 5-17 years in good health.

CDR3 region: CASSSRQGSAYEQYF. CDR3 nucleotides: TGTGCCAGCAGTTCCCGACAGGGGAGCGCCTACGAGCAGTACTTC. The chain combines TRBV6-6 with TRBJ2-5, with TRBD1 matching over 8 bases. Judging by the DNA end, TRBJ2-7 fits better; the J call may be wrong. The CDR3 length is 15 residues. The germline V gene encodes CDR1 MNHNY and CDR2 SVGAGI (reference sequence).

The rearrangement uses TRBV12-3 or TRBV12-4 and TRBJ2-1; weak D call: TRBD1 (6 bases). The DNA end is more similar to TRBJ2-5, so the J call may be wrong. The CDR3 is 13 residues long. The CDR3 DNA follows: TGTGCCAGCAGTTTACAGGGGCTAACTACCCAGTACTTC. It codes for CASSLQGLTTQYF.

The chain employs TRBV19 and TRBJ2-1; the D gene could be TRBD1 or TRBD2 (5 bases each). The CDR3 is 16 residues long. Germline lookup yields CDR1 LNHDA and CDR2 SQIVND (reference sequence). V was shortened by 1 base and J by 0 bases, with 10 bases between the two germline ends. CDR3 nucleotide sequence: TGTGCCAGTAGTATAGGGCCAGGGAGCTCCTACAATGAGCAGTTCTTC. Translation: CASSIGPGSSYNEQFF. Variable domain in full (rest from reference TRBV19 and TRBJ2-1): DGGITQSPKYLFRKEGQNVTLSCEQNLNHDAMYWYRQDPGQGLRLIYYSQIVNDFQKGDIAEGYSVSREKKESFPLTVTSAQKNPTAFYLCASSIGPGSSYNEQFFGPGTRLTVL.

In its sample, this clonotype was seen a few times. V gene TRBV9 combines with J gene TRBJ2-6, with TRBD1 identical over 9 bases. CDR3 size: 18 residues. Germline lookup yields CDR1 SGDLS and CDR2 YYNGEE. V lost 2 bases to trimming and J lost 4 bases; unmatched junction nucleotides: 10. Here the CDR3 reads CASSVRDRVLGGANVLTF. CDR3 sequence (DNA): TGTGCCAGCAGCGTTCGGGACAGGGTTTTAGGAGGGGCCAACGTCCTGACTTTC.

This clonotype was found a few times. This chain uses TRBV21-1 with TRBJ2-7. TRBV21-1 is deemed a pseudogene. There are 10 residues in the CDR3. In DNA, the CDR3 is TGTGCCAGCCCAACCTACGAGCAGTACGTC. This sequence encodes CASPTYEQYV.

Only a few counts were recorded for this clonotype. V and J are TRBV24-1 and TRBJ2-3, with TRBD2 matching over 8 bases. Germline V gene sequence: CDR1 KGHDR, CDR2 SFDVKD. V lost 2 bases and J lost 4; bases outside the gene matches: 4. The CDR3 runs 15 residues. The chain's CDR3 is CATSDSSGGADTQYF. CDR3 coding DNA: TGTGCCACCAGTGATTCAAGCGGGGGAGCAGATACGCAGTATTTT.

The chain is built from TRBV6-5 and TRBJ2-7; perhaps TRBD2 as D (5 bases). Trimming left V 7 bases short and J 3 bases short, with 13 bases between. There are 13 residues in the CDR3. Germline V gene sequence: CDR1 MNHEY, CDR2 SVGAGI. The CDR3 sequence: CASMGYGVYEQYF. CDR3 nucleotides: TGTGCCAGCATGGGTTACGGGGTCTACGAGCAGTACTTC.

The chain is built from TRBV20-1 and TRBJ1-5; the match to TRBD1 covers 9 bases. Germline-derived CDR1 and CDR2 are DFQATT and SNEGSKA (reference sequence). This CDR3 spans 17 amino acids. V dropped 4 bases and J dropped 0; count of bases not matched to a gene: 10. Here the CDR3 DNA reads TGCAGTGCTATTTGGGGACAGGGAGCCTTTAGCAATCAGCCCCAGCATTTT. Protein product: CSAIWGQGAFSNQPQHF.

The V gene is TRBV18, the J gene TRBJ1-1; D unresolved. CDR3 length: 13 residues. In germline, CDR1 is KGHSH, CDR2 LQKENI. V was cut by 3 bases and J by 3 bases, with 8 bases left in between. CDR3 region: CASSPSRDTEAFF. CDR3 in DNA: TGTGCCAGCTCACCTTCTAGGGACACTGAAGCTTTCTTT.